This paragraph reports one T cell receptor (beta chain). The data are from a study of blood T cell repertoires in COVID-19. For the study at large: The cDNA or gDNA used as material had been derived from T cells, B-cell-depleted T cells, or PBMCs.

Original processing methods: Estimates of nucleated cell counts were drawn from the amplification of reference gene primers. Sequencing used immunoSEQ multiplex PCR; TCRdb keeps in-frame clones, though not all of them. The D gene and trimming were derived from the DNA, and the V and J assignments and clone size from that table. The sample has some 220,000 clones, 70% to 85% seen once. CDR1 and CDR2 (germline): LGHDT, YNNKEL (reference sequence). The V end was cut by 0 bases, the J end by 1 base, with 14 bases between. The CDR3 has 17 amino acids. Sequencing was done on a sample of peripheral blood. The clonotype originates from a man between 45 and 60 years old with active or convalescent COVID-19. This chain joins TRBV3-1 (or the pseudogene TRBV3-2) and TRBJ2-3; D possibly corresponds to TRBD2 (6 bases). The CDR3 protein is CASSQDWLAHGTDTQYF. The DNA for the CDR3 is TGTGCCAGCAGCCAAGATTGGCTAGCGCATGGCACAGATACGCAGTATTTT.